This T cell receptor (beta chain) was sequenced during a study of blood T cells in healthy people across ages. A second PCR, run for about 7 to 11 cycles, used a sample-barcoded 5' primer plus a J-beta primer mix. Each CDR3 protein is one row after TCRdb ran MiXCR on the 5' RACE reads. The data contain over 600,000 distinct CDR3 sequences, 35% to 50% of them singletons. The J segment lost 5 bases and the V segment lost 4 bases, leaving 8 bases of the junction unmatched. Germline CDR1 and CDR2: KGHDR and SFDVKD. The CDR3 runs to 16 residues. Every donor contributed about 10 milliliters of peripheral blood by blood draw. Isolation yielded PBMCs, at least 6 million per sample, in every case. Study-wide results and caveats: TCR beta diversity per million T cells fell roughly linearly with age.

With regard to this clonotype: What it binds is unknown.

The sample was blood. The TCR was taken from a man older than 75 in good health. The chain carries TRBV24-1 and TRBJ2-1; 9 positions match TRBD2. CDR3 sequence reads: CATSDRGTSRNNEQFF. The CDR3 coding sequence is TGTGCCACCAGTGACCGAGGGACTAGCCGAAACAATGAGCAGTTCTTC.